This record concerns one T cell receptor (beta chain) sequence. Its antigen remains unknown. This entry comes from a study of OX40 agonist ivuxolimab in advanced cancers. Whole-study context: Three partial responders included one hepatocellular carcinoma patient and two cutaneous melanoma patients.

The germline V and J ends were trimmed by 0 bases and 5 bases, with 5 bases remaining between them. Germline assignment: CDR1 SGHRS and CDR2 YFSETQ. This CDR3 is built from 13 residues. Only in-frame clones appear in the TCRdb table, and some are missing; sequencing was by immunoSEQ multiplex PCR. The data show 80,000 or so clones, approximately 85% seen once. Blood draws occurred at baseline, cycle 4 day 1, and cycle 7 day 1. General observations from the study: Doses of 0.1 to 3.0 mg/kg were accompanied by clonal expansion of CD4+ and CD8+ blood T cells by week 6.

The TCR comes from an adult with an advanced solid tumor such as melanoma, head and neck, liver or kidney cancer. The rearrangement links TRBV5-1 to TRBJ2-2; D is unresolved. The source was CD4+ or CD8+ T cells sorted from blood, collected in a trial of the OX40 agonist ivuxolimab. CDR3: CASSLVQTGELFF. CDR3 sequence (DNA): TGCGCCAGCAGCTTGGTTCAGACCGGGGAGCTGTTTTTT.